This TCR beta chain is drawn from a study of blood T cell repertoires in COVID-19. Overall study context: COVID-19 samples collected from the United States, Italy and Spain covered acute and convalescent phases. T cells, B-cell-depleted T cells, or PBMCs provided the cDNA or gDNA that served as material.

In the original workflow: Reference gene primer amplification gave nucleated cell count estimates. Generated by immunoSEQ multiplex PCR, the TCRdb table keeps only in-frame clones and is missing some. V, J and clone size are those of that table, while D and trimming were read from the DNA. The sample lists around 140,000 clones, 87% occurring once. Ages ranged from roughly 18 to 100 years, with residence in around 24 US areas. Trimming removed 3 bases from V and 0 bases from J, with 9 bases in between. The CDR3 has 14 residues. CDR1 KGHSH and CDR2 LQKENI come from the germline V gene. Sequencing used PBMCs or T cells enriched from blood (not recorded which). This chain connects TRBV18 to TRBJ2-7; D uncertain. The receptor was isolated from a woman aged 40 to 50 who had been exposed to COVID-19. The CDR3: CASSPRDNSYEQYF. In DNA, the CDR3 is TGTGCCAGCTCACCGCGAGACAACTCCTACGAGCAGTACTTC.